This T cell receptor beta chain appears in the sequencing data of a study of shared clonotypes between healthy human individuals. Study summary: Donors consisted of a couple of women and a few men between 18 and 49.

Repertoires were generated with immunoSEQ multiplex PCR, while TCRdb's copy carries only in-frame clones and drops some. The sample has around 2.3 million clones; 90% to 97% are singletons. Of note for this clone: Its antigen is not known.

Donors included only healthy HIV-negative adults lacking recent acute infections or vaccinations. Splitting of CD4+ cells produced CD45RA+ naive and CD45RA-negative memory subsets. Germline V CDR1 and CDR2: SGHRS, YFSETQ. The CDR3 is 13 residues long. The V and J ends lost 4 bases and 8 bases respectively, with 15 bases between them. Findings of the study overall: Generation of non-shared clonotypes was less probable than generation of clonotypes shared by all four donors.

The sequence was collected from a young man in good health. Sequenced sample: naive CD4+ T cells sorted from blood. Documented subset: CD45RA+ positively selected. The rearrangement links TRBV5-1 to TRBJ1-2; maybe TRBD1 (5 bases). DNA of the CDR3: TGCGCCAGCAGCCCCGGACATGACGCGGGCTACACCTTC. It is translated as CASSPGHDAGYTF. Complete variable domain (other parts from reference TRBV5-1 and TRBJ1-2): KAGVTQTPRYLIKTRGQQVTLSCSPISGHRSVSWYQQTPGQGLQFLFEYFSETQRNKGNFPGRFSGRQFSNSRSEMNVSTLELGDSALYLCASSPGHDAGYTFGSGTRLTVV.